Listed below are T cell receptor beta chains from one sample, sequenced in a study of PD-1 blockade in classical Hodgkin lymphoma. Data came from immunoSEQ multiplex PCR; TCRdb stores just in-frame clones and leaves some out. The table records more than 25,000 clones, 75% to 90% of them present only once. Sequences were derived from CD4+ T cells from blood, sampled before the fourth cycle of nivolumab. The receptors come from a human donor with classical Hodgkin lymphoma. Each CDR3 is given with its conserved first and last residue. D genes are given only for firm matches. Rows give clone size only sometimes, using once, few, many, or a class for an expanded clone.

d_call clone_size j_call v_call cdr3_aa cdr3_nt
TRBD1 NA TRBJ1-2 TRBV4-1 CASSQALGQGYGYTF TGCGCCAGCAGCCAAGCCCTGGGACAGGGGTATGGCTACACCTTC
NA NA TRBJ1-1 TRBV10-1 CASSADLNTEAFF TGCGCCAGCAGTGCGGACCTGAACACTGAAGCTTTCTTT
NA NA TRBJ2-1 TRBV11-3 CASSHVVGAGNEQFF TGTGCCAGCAGCCACGTGGTTGGGGCTGGGAATGAGCAGTTCTTC
NA NA TRBJ1-3 TRBV7-9 CASSLTVSGNTIYF TGTGCCAGCAGCTTGACAGTCTCTGGAAACACCATATATTTT
NA NA TRBJ1-1 TRBV19 CASSIWGQHNTEAFF TGTGCCAGTAGTATTTGGGGGCAGCACAACACTGAAGCTTTCTTT
NA NA TRBJ1-2 TRBV23-1 CASSQPSPGINYGYTF TGCGCCAGCAGTCAACCAAGTCCAGGTATAAACTATGGCTACACCTTC
NA NA TRBJ1-6 TRBV5-6 CASSFAGGTNSPLHF TGTGCCAGCAGCTTTGCTGGGGGCACGAATTCACCCCTCCACTTT
TRBD2 NA TRBJ2-7 TRBV4-2 CASSQKAASGYEQYF TGTGCCAGCAGCCAGAAAGCGGCTAGCGGCTACGAGCAGTACTTC
NA NA TRBJ2-2 TRBV2 CATTSFVSTGELFF TGTGCCACAACGTCGTTCGTGTCGACCGGGGAGCTGTTTTTT
TRBD1 NA TRBJ2-5 TRBV10-1 CASSESTGMETQYF TGCGCCAGCAGTGAGTCGACAGGGATGGAGACCCAGTACTTC
TRBD1 NA TRBJ2-7 TRBV18 CASSLSRDRPKGEQYF TGTGCCAGCTCCCTGTCCCGGGACAGGCCTAAAGGGGAGCAGTACTTC
TRBD2 NA TRBJ2-5 TRBV5-1 CASSPGRTSGRGETQYF TGCGCCAGCAGCCCCGGTAGGACTAGCGGGAGAGGGGAGACCCAGTACTTC
TRBD2 NA TRBJ2-7 TRBV5-6 CASSWGTTTYEQYF TGTGCCAGCAGCTGGGGGACTACAACCTACGAGCAGTACTTC
NA NA TRBJ1-2 TRBV7-9 CASSTSGVNYGYTF TGTGCCAGCAGCACGTCGGGGGTTAACTATGGCTACACCTTC
NA NA TRBJ2-7 TRBV4-3 CASSQDAAYPYEQYF TGCGCCAGCAGCCAAGATGCGGCTTACCCCTACGAGCAGTACTTC
NA NA TRBJ2-6 TRBV7-9 CASSLQGPGANVLTF TGTGCCAGCAGCTTACAAGGGCCTGGGGCCAACGTCCTGACTTTC
NA NA TRBJ1-1 TRBV20-1 CSARLNTEAFF TGCAGTGCTAGACTGAACACTGAAGCTTTCTTT
NA NA TRBJ1-1 TRBV28 CASTGVEDEAFF TGTGCCAGCACGGGGGTGGAGGATGAAGCTTTCTTT
TRBD2 once TRBJ2-3 TRBV7-9 CASSFSGGLIDTQYF TGTGCCAGCAGCTTCAGCGGGGGGCTAATCGATACGCAGTATTTT
TRBD1 NA TRBJ2-3 TRBV2 CASSVTGGTDTQYF TGTGCCAGCAGTGTGACAGGGGGAACAGATACGCAGTATTTT
NA NA TRBJ2-2 TRBV6-6 CASSYGGPNTGELFF TGTGCCAGCAGTTACGGTGGACCGAACACCGGGGAGCTGTTTTTT
NA NA TRBJ2-5 TRBV5-6 CASSPVAGVPQETQYF TGTGCCAGCAGCCCCGTCGCAGGGGTTCCCCAAGAGACCCAGTACTTC
TRBD1 NA TRBJ1-2 TRBV5-1 CASSLDRDRDGYTF TGCGCCAGCAGCTTGGACCGGGACAGGGATGGCTACACCTTC
NA once TRBJ2-3 TRBV11-3 CASSSIFPPVEDTQYF TGTGCCAGCAGCTCCATATTCCCCCCGGTTGAAGATACGCAGTATTTT
NA NA TRBJ2-7 TRBV12-5 CASGLVLGQLLSYEQYF TGTGCTAGTGGTTTGGTACTGGGTCAGCTTCTATCCTACGAGCAGTACTTC
NA NA TRBJ2-1 TRBV7-2 CASSPPRGRSSSEQFF TGTGCCAGCAGCCCGCCCCGTGGGAGGTCTTCCAGTGAGCAGTTCTTC
TRBD1 NA TRBJ2-5 TRBV19 CASSINRGETQYF TGTGCCAGTAGTATCAACAGGGGGGAGACCCAGTACTTC
TRBD1 once TRBJ1-1 TRBV5-1 CASSSNGRGQGAPGRAEAFF TGCGCCAGCAGCTCCAACGGTCGGGGACAGGGGGCCCCTGGGAGGGCTGAAGCTTTCTTT
NA once TRBJ1-6 TRBV27 CASSRDSYANSPLHF TGTGCCAGCAGTAGAGACAGCTATGCGAATTCACCCCTCCACTTT
TRBD2 NA TRBJ2-5 TRBV19 CASSTMTSGSETQYF TGTGCCAGTAGTACGATGACTAGCGGGAGTGAGACCCAGTACTTC
NA NA TRBJ1-1 TRBV29-1 CSVEGRAVEAFF TGCAGCGTTGAAGGCAGGGCGGTTGAAGCTTTCTTT
TRBD2 once TRBJ2-4 TRBV28 CASSPGLAGGRMIQYF TGTGCCAGCAGCCCGGGACTAGCGGGAGGCCGCATGATTCAGTACTTC
TRBD2 NA TRBJ2-1 TRBV7-2 CASSANQRGGYNEQFF TGTGCCAGCAGCGCCAACCAGCGGGGGGGGTACAATGAGCAGTTCTTC
NA few TRBJ2-2 TRBV15 CATSRDIGTGELFF TGTGCCACCAGCAGAGATATCGGGACCGGGGAGCTGTTTTTT
NA NA TRBJ2-1 TRBV2 CASTSQLATRSSYNEQFF TGTGCCAGCACCTCCCAGCTGGCGACTAGGAGCTCCTACAATGAGCAGTTCTTC
NA NA TRBJ1-2 TRBV7-9 CASSLSGLANYGYTF TGTGCCAGCAGCTTAAGTGGCCTAGCTAACTATGGCTACACCTTC
NA few TRBJ2-7 TRBV2 CASSLQSLVDEQYF TGTGCCAGCAGCTTACAGAGCTTGGTCGACGAGCAGTACTTC
NA NA TRBJ1-6 TRBV5-4 CASSLYSTYNSPLHF TGTGCCAGCAGTTTGTACTCCACCTATAATTCACCCCTCCACTTT
TRBD2 NA TRBJ2-1 TRBV2 CASRKSGGPSYNEQFF TGTGCCAGCAGGAAGAGCGGGGGCCCCTCCTACAATGAGCAGTTCTTC
TRBD2 NA TRBJ2-3 TRBV10-3 CAISTTSGSTDTQYF TGTGCCATCAGCACGACTAGCGGGAGCACAGATACGCAGTATTTT
NA few TRBJ1-4 TRBV10-1 CASSDGTGNEKLFF TGCGCCAGCAGTGACGGAACAGGGAATGAAAAACTGTTTTTT
NA NA TRBJ2-1 TRBV9 CASSALGGEQFF TGTGCCAGCAGCGCCCTCGGCGGTGAGCAGTTCTTC
NA NA TRBJ2-2 TRBV20-1 CSATDSGELFF TGCAGTGCTACAGACAGCGGGGAGCTGTTTTTT